Given below is one T cell receptor (beta chain) in context. V lost 1 base, J lost 4 bases, and 17 bases lay in between. Germline lookup yields CDR1 SGHRS and CDR2 YFSETQ. The CDR3 length is 16 residues. This sample stems from a study of cytomegalovirus exposure and HLA in healthy donors. Researchers ran the PCR with 60 Vbeta and 13 Jbeta primers. This table comes from immunoSEQ multiplex PCR, and its TCRdb copy is limited to in-frame clones, with some not included. The sample yields approximately 73,000 clones, about 81% seen once. Material for sequencing was PBMCs. This receptor was obtained from a man in his 70s in good health and CMV-seronegative. This chain uses TRBV5-1 with TRBJ1-1; the D gene is possibly TRBD1 (6 bases). CDR3 in DNA: TGCGCCAGCAGCTTGCGGGAGGGGGGGCGCGCCACTGAAGCTTTCTTT. It yields the protein CASSLREGGRATEAFF. Full variable domain (missing parts from reference TRBV5-1 and TRBJ1-1): KAGVTQTPRYLIKTRGQQVTLSCSPISGHRSVSWYQQTPGQGLQFLFEYFSETQRNKGNFPGRFSGRQFSNSRSEMNVSTLELGDSALYLCASSLREGGRATEAFFGQGTRLTVV.